This T cell receptor (beta chain) was captured by sequencing in a study of technical replicates of blood from a handful of donors. Some clones are missing from TCRdb's copy, which holds only in-frame ones; the method was immunoSEQ multiplex PCR. The sample lists about 83,000 clones, around 90% occurring once. V was clipped by 7 bases and J by 4 bases, with 8 bases between them. Germline CDR1 and CDR2: MDHEN and SYDVKM. This CDR3 spans 11 amino acids. J is TRBJ2-7 and V is TRBV28; maybe TRBD1 (5 bases). The sample comprised T cells isolated from PBMCs. The receptor comes from a human donor in good health. CDR3 in DNA: TGTGCCAGCAAGGGGCTTTACGAGCAGTACTTC. As protein: CASKGLYEQYF.